Presented here are 23 T cell receptor beta chains from one specimen sequenced in a study of cytomegalovirus exposure and HLA in healthy donors. PCR used 60 Vbeta primers and 13 Jbeta primers. TCRdb's table, derived via immunoSEQ multiplex PCR, lists solely in-frame clones and lacks some. The sample includes roughly 100,000 clones, less than 90% of them seen just once. Sequencing was done on a sample of PBMCs. The receptors here all came from a man aged 40-55 years in good health and CMV-seronegative.

The chain recombines TRBV27 with TRBJ2-5; no clear D. The ends were cut back, 5 bases at V and 0 bases at J, with 7 bases in the middle. The germline V gene encodes CDR1 MNHEY and CDR2 SMNVEV (reference sequence). This CDR3 has 13 residues. The CDR3 sequence is CASSLRYQETQYF. CDR3 coding DNA: TGTGCCAGCAGTCTCAGGTACCAAGAGACCCAGTACTTC.

This clone was observed a few times. A junction boundary mismatches the germline segment, possibly from a read error. V is TRBV7-9 and J is TRBJ2-7, with no clear D. The CDR3 consists of 12 residues. CDR1 is SEHNR, CDR2 FQNEAQ, per germline (reference sequence). The CDR3 spells CSSSWWSVEQYF. The CDR3, as DNA: TGTTCCAGCAGCTGGTGGTCAGTCGAGCAGTACTTC.

In this sample, this clone turned up a few times. The chain carries TRBV7-6 and TRBJ1-1, with no clear D. Germline loops: CDR1 SGHVS, CDR2 FNYEAQ. V gave up 2 bases and J gave up 1 base, with 8 bases separating them. The CDR3 has 14 residues. CDR3 DNA: TGTGCCAGCAGCTTATCCGGGTCGAACACTGAAGCTTTCTTT. It is translated as CASSLSGSNTEAFF.

This rearrangement joins TRBV6-5 to TRBJ2-7, with D perhaps matching TRBD1 (5 bases). The germline CDR1 and CDR2 sequences are MNHEY and SVGAGI. The CDR3 has 11 amino acids. The V and J ends lost 7 bases and 5 bases respectively, with 9 bases between them. The CDR3 DNA is TGTGCCAGCACCTCAGGGAACGAGCAGTACTTC. Protein product: CASTSGNEQYF.

Only a few counts were recorded for this clone. This sequence joins TRBV5-4 and TRBJ2-1; TRBD2 agrees at 10 bases. The germline gives CDR1 SGHNT, CDR2 YYREEE (reference sequence). J lost 8 bases, V lost 4 bases, and 12 bases had no gene match. CDR3 length: 16 amino acids. CDR3 DNA: TGTGCCAGCAGCCGTATGAAGAGCGGGGGGGCCGATGAGCAGTTCTTC. This translates into CASSRMKSGGADEQFF.

The chain carries TRBV5-1 and TRBJ2-1; unclear D gene. With 0 bases removed from V and 6 bases from J, the gap between germline ends came to 10 bases. This CDR3 is built from 14 residues. Germline-derived CDR1 and CDR2 are SGHRS and YFSETQ. The CDR3 is CASSLAGAANEQFF. The CDR3 DNA sequence: TGCGCCAGCAGCTTGGCCGGAGCCGCCAATGAGCAGTTCTTC.

The chain has TRBV7-2 and TRBJ2-2; D gene unclear. From germline, CDR1 is SGHTA and CDR2 FQGNSA. The V end was cut by 1 base, the J end by 6 bases, with 6 bases between. The CDR3 is 13 amino acids. The CDR3 coding sequence is TGTGCCAGCAGCTTAGTAACGGCCGGGGAGCTGTTTTTT. Translating it yields CASSLVTAGELFF.

V and J are TRBV19 and TRBJ1-2, with D maybe TRBD1 (5 bases). With 6 bases removed from V and 8 bases from J, the gap between germline ends came to 13 bases. Germline CDR1 reads LNHDA; CDR2 reads SQIVND (reference sequence). This CDR3 comprises 12 residues. In DNA form, the CDR3 reads TGTGCCAGTAGAAAAGGGGTGTGGGGCTACACCTTC. Translation gives CASRKGVWGYTF.

This clone was recorded once. This chain connects TRBV29-1 to TRBJ1-3; no clear D gene. Germline lookup yields CDR1 SQVTM and CDR2 ANQGSEA. V was shortened by 3 bases and J by 10 bases, with 19 bases between the two germline ends. The CDR3 is 14 residues long. CDR3 sequence (DNA): TGCAGCGTTGAGAGTGCCGTCCCCCACCAAACCATATATTTT. It translates to CSVESAVPHQTIYF.

The genes are TRBV28 and TRBJ2-7; 8 bases line up with TRBD1. Unmatched junction bases numbered 2, after V lost 1 base and J lost 0 bases. Germline assignment: CDR1 MDHEN and CDR2 SYDVKM. CDR3 size: 15 residues. Here the CDR3 reads CASSLLGQGSYEQYF. The CDR3 nucleotides are TGTGCCAGCAGTTTATTAGGACAGGGCTCCTACGAGCAGTACTTC. Together with reference TRBV28 and TRBJ2-7, the CDR3 gives the full variable domain: DVKVTQSSRYLVKRTGEKVFLECVQDMDHENMFWYRQDPGLGLRLIYFSYDVKMKEKGDIPEGYSVSREKKERFSLILESASTNQTSMYLCASSLLGQGSYEQYFGPGTRLTVT.

The chain carries TRBV6-1 and TRBJ1-1; weak D call: TRBD1 (5 bases). Trimming took 5 bases from V and 1 from J, leaving 11 bases between them. This CDR3 is 14 amino acids long. Germline CDR1 and CDR2: MNHNS and SASEGT. Here the CDR3 reads CASSRQSENTEAFF. The CDR3 region has the DNA TGTGCCAGCAGTCGACAGTCCGAGAACACTGAAGCTTTCTTT.

The V call is TRBV10-3, the J call TRBJ2-5; D is possibly TRBD1 (6 bases). The CDR3 runs to 15 residues. V lost 10 bases to trimming and J lost 5 bases, with 23 bases between them. The germline V gene encodes CDR1 ENHRY and CDR2 SYGVKD. Written as DNA, the CDR3 is TGTGCCACTCGGGGACCGGGACAAGAACTGGAGACCCAGTACTTC. Protein sequence: CATRGPGQELETQYF.

This chain links TRBV13 with TRBJ1-3; D not certain. Germline V gene data show CDR1 as PRHDT and CDR2 as FYEKMQ (reference sequence). V was clipped by 2 bases and J by 4 bases, with 12 bases between them. The CDR3 contains 15 residues. The CDR3 region is CASSLMGRSGNTIYF. CDR3 nucleotides: TGTGCCAGCAGCTTAATGGGGAGGTCGGGAAACACCATATATTTT.

V and J are TRBV10-3 and TRBJ1-6; tentative D call: TRBD1 (6 bases). CDR3 length equals 17 residues. Trimming left V 4 bases short and J 1 base short, with 14 bases between. In germline, CDR1 is ENHRY, CDR2 SYGVKD. CDR3 sequence reads: CAISVGRGGSYNSPLHF. The CDR3 DNA is TGTGCCATCAGTGTAGGCAGGGGTGGGTCCTATAATTCACCCCTCCACTTT.

J is TRBJ2-5 and V is TRBV6-5; D uncertain. This CDR3 has 12 residues. Trimming stripped 0 bases from V and 5 bases from J, with 4 bases between. Per germline, CDR1 MNHEY and CDR2 SVGAGI. CDR3 bases: TGTGCCAGCAGTTACTCTCGGGAGACCCAGTACTTC. Its protein is CASSYSRETQYF.

The rearrangement joins TRBV15 to TRBJ2-2; 9 bases align to TRBD1. CDR1 is LNHNV, CDR2 YYDKDF, per germline (reference sequence). The CDR3 sequence is 16 residues long. Trimming at V came to 3 bases and at J to 9 bases, leaving 11 bases not matched to a gene. CDR3 amino acids: CATSRGGLQGAWELFF. As DNA, the CDR3 is TGTGCCACCAGCAGGGGGGGATTACAGGGGGCTTGGGAGCTGTTTTTT.

The J gene is TRBJ2-5, the V gene TRBV2, with 9 bases matching TRBD2. The CDR3 contains 18 residues. CDR1 and CDR2 from the germline V gene are SNHLY and FYNNEI. Germline trimming cut 6 bases from V and 1 base from J; bases unmatched to any gene: 15. For the CDR3, the DNA is TGTGCCAGCAGCGAAACCCCTCGGGTAGCGGGGGTCCAAGAGACCCAGTACTTC. Protein product: CASSETPRVAGVQETQYF.

The chain recombines TRBV10-3 with TRBJ1-2; D might be TRBD1 (5 bases). CDR3 length: 13 residues. V lost 3 bases, J lost 4 bases, and 9 bases lay in between. CDR1 is ENHRY and CDR2 is SYGVKD in the germline V gene. DNA of the CDR3: TGTGCCATCAGTGAAGACAGCCCCTATGGCTACACCTTC. The encoded protein is CAISEDSPYGYTF.

This sequence joins TRBV7-6 and TRBJ2-6; 8 bases are a match to TRBD1. The germline CDR1 and CDR2 sequences are SGHVS and FNYEAQ. The CDR3 is 17 residues long. V lost 5 bases and J lost 0; bases outside the gene matches: 6. CDR3 residues: CASSVTGVFSGANVLTF. CDR3 nucleotide sequence: TGTGCCAGCAGCGTGACAGGGGTGTTCTCTGGGGCCAACGTCCTGACTTTC.

J is TRBJ2-2 and V is TRBV15, with TRBD2 matching over 9 bases. The CDR3 covers 15 residues. The V and J ends lost 3 bases and 7 bases, in that order; junction bases with no gene match: 6. The germline CDR1 and CDR2 sequences are LNHNV and YYDKDF (reference sequence). The CDR3 DNA sequence: TGTGCCACCAGCAGTCAGCGGGGGGTCGTCGGGGAGCTGTTTTTT. Encoded protein: CATSSQRGVVGELFF. The variable domain in full, with the rest retrieved from reference TRBV15 and TRBJ2-2, is DAMVIQNPRYQVTQFGKPVTLSCSQTLNHNVMYWYQQKSSQAPKLLFHYYDKDFNNEADTPDNFQSRRPNTSFCFLDIRSPGLGDTAMYLCATSSQRGVVGELFFGEGSRLTVL.

The V call is TRBV5-1, the J call TRBJ1-1, with TRBD1 as a possible D gene (6 bases). Germline CDR1 SGHRS, CDR2 YFSETQ. The length of the CDR3 is 16 residues. V dropped 5 bases and J dropped 4 bases, with 21 bases sitting between them. The CDR3 nucleotides read TGCGCCAGCAGACCCTCTCTCCAGGGGTTGCTCACTGAAGCTTTCTTT. Amino acids: CASRPSLQGLLTEAFF.

The chain uses TRBV5-4 and TRBJ2-5, with unresolved D. The CDR3 loop spans 13 amino acids. Germline V gene lookup returns CDR1 SGHNT and CDR2 YYREEE (reference sequence). V was pared by 1 base and J by 5 bases, with 9 bases between. The CDR3 is CASSLQYEETQYF. CDR3 coding DNA: TGTGCCAGCAGCTTGCAATACGAGGAGACCCAGTACTTC. Combining the CDR3 with reference TRBV5-4 and TRBJ2-5 gives the whole variable domain ETGVTQSPTHLIKTRGQQVTLRCSSQSGHNTVSWYQQALGQGPQFIFQYYREEENGRGNFPPRFSGLQFPNYSSELNVNALELDDSALYLCASSLQYEETQYFGPGTRLLVL.

This chain joins TRBV4-2 and TRBJ2-7, with 8 bases fitting TRBD2. The CDR3 is 15 amino acids. The germline V gene encodes CDR1 LGHNA and CDR2 YNFKEQ. Losses at the gene ends were 0 bases for V and 6 bases for J; bases not matched to a gene: 7. As DNA, the CDR3 is TGTGCCAGCAGCCAAGAATCGGGGGGGGCTCGCGAGCAGTACTTC. It is translated as CASSQESGGAREQYF.